This T cell receptor (beta chain) emerged from a study of shared clonotypes between healthy human individuals. Findings of the study overall: Sample collection involved blood only; tissue repertoires are likely different. Shared clonotypes: roughly 4.7% naive CD4, roughly 4% naive CD8, over 2% memory CD4, approximately 0.37% memory CD8.

Clones were read by immunoSEQ multiplex PCR, and TCRdb kept only the in-frame ones, dropping some. The sample shows about 1.9 million clones, approximately 92% of them seen only once. Germline V gene lookup returns CDR1 SGHVS and CDR2 FQNEAQ. V lost 5 bases to trimming and J lost 6 bases; unmatched junction nucleotides: 11. The CDR3 loop spans 16 amino acids. For this clone: The target antigen is unknown.

Naive CD8 cells were CD45RO-negative, positively selected for CCR7, excluding terminally differentiated effector memory CD45RA+ cells. Every donor was a Caucasian adult from Nashville, Tennessee. This clonotype originated in a young man in good health. Some clones in this sample may be carry-over from other donors' samples. The sample taken for sequencing was naive CD8+ T cells from PBMCs. The rearrangement joins TRBV7-8 to TRBJ2-3, with 10 bases lining up with TRBD1. Here the CDR3 DNA reads TGTGCCAGCAGCCCCCAGGGACAGGGGCCGCTGGATACGCAGTATTTT. Translation: CASSPQGQGPLDTQYF. Variable domain in full (rest from reference TRBV7-8 and TRBJ2-3): GAGVSQSPRYKVAKRGQDVALRCDPISGHVSLFWYQQALGQGPEFLTYFQNEAQLDKSGLPSDRFFAERPEGSVSTLKIQRTQQEDSAVYLCASSPQGQGPLDTQYFGPGTRLTVL.